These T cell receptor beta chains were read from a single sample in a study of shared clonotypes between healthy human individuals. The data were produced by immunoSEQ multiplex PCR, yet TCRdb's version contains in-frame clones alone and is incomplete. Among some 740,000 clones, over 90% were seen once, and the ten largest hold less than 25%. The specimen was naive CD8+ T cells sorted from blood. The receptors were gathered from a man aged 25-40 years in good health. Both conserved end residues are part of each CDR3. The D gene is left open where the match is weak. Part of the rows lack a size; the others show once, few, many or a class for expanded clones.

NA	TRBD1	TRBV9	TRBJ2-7	TGTGCCAGCAGCGTCGACGGGACAGGGGGCTACGAGCAGTACTTC	CASSVDGTGGYEQYF
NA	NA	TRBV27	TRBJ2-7	TGTGCCAGCAGTTTAGGCAGGGGAAACTACGAGCAGTACTTC	CASSLGRGNYEQYF
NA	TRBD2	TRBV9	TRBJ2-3	TGTGCCAGCAGCCCCGGACTAGCGGGAGGGGGGGATACGCAGTATTTT	CASSPGLAGGGDTQYF
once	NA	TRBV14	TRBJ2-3	TGTGCCAGCAGCCAAGGGGCCGGTCCTAGCACAGATACGCAGTATTTT	CASSQGAGPSTDTQYF
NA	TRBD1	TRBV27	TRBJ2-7	TGTGCCAGCAGTCCAGTGGACAGGAGCTCCTACGAGCAGTACTTC	CASSPVDRSSYEQYF
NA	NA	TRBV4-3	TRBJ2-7	TGCGCCAGCAGCCAAGATCTTTTTACCTACTCCTACGAGCAGTACTTC	CASSQDLFTYSYEQYF
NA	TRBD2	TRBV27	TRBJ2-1	TGTGCCAGCAGTTTCGGGACTAACTCCCTCAATGAGCAGTTCTTC	CASSFGTNSLNEQFF
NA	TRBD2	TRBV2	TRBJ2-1	TGTGCCAGCAGCCTACTAGCGGCGAGCTCCTACAATGAGCAGTTCTTC	CASSLLAASSYNEQFF
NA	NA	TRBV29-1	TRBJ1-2	TGCAGCGTTGGATATTTGAGGGGCGGGTCTTTAGCTAACTATGGCTACACCTTC	CSVGYLRGGSLANYGYTF
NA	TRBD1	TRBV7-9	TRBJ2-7	TGTGCCAGCAGCTTAGGACAGGGGTTCCCCTACGAGCAGTACTTC	CASSLGQGFPYEQYF
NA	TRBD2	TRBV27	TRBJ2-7	TGTGCCAGCAGTTTAACTAGCGGGAGAACCTACGAGCAGTACTTC	CASSLTSGRTYEQYF
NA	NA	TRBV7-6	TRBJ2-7	TGTGCCAGCACCCTAGACAACTACGAGCAGTACTTC	CASTLDNYEQYF
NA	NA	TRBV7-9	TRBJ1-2	TGTGCCAGCAGCCCCCAAATGGGTGTTAACTATGGCTACACCTTC	CASSPQMGVNYGYTF
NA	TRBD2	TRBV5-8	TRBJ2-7	TGTGCCAGCAGCCTAGGACTAGAATTCTACGAGCAGTACTTC	CASSLGLEFYEQYF
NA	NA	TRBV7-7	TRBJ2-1	TGTGCCAGCAGCCCCTTCGCGGACTACAATGAGCAGTTCTTC	CASSPFADYNEQFF
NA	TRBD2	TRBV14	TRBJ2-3	TGTGCCAGCAGCCAGACTAGCGGGAGCGCAGATACGCAGTATTTT	CASSQTSGSADTQYF
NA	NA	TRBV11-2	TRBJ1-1	TGTGCCAGCGGGCAGACAGATAACACTGAAGCTTTCTTT	CASGQTDNTEAFF